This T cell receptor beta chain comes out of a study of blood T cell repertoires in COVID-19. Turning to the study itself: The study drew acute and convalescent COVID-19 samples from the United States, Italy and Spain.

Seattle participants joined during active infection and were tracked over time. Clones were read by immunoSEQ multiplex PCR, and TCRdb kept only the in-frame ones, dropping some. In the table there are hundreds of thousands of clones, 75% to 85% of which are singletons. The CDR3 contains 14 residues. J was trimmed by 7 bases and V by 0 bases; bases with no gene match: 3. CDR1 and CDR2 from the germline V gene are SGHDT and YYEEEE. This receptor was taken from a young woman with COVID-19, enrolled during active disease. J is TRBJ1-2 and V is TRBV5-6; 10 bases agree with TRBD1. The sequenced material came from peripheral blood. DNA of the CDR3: TGTGCCAGCAGCTTGGGACAGGGGGCCGGTGGCTACACCTTC. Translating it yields CASSLGQGAGGYTF.